Below, 28 T cell receptor beta chains from the same sample are listed, as sequenced in a study of vaccination and CD4 T cells after COVID-19. Treatment reported: 10-day PBMC culture with coronavirus spike peptide pools or control peptides (ViraFEST assay). These receptors have no known antigen. An Oncomine TCR Beta short-read assay was used to sequence the DNA from cultured CD4+ T cells. Via MiXCR, TCRdb re-called the PCR reads, giving one row per CDR3 protein. This sample yields more than 15,000 distinct CDR3 sequences, of which 25% to 35% are seen a single time; approximately 17% belongs to the top ten. Sequencing was done on a sample of cultured CD4+ T cells from blood. These receptors all come from a human donor with COVID-19.

This clonotype turned up a few times. The genes are TRBV7-8 and TRBJ1-1; 7 nucleotides align to TRBD1. The germline V gene has CDR1 SGHVS and CDR2 FQNEAQ. The CDR3 covers 18 residues. Germline trimming cut 1 base from V and 5 bases from J; bases unmatched to any gene: 16. The CDR3 DNA reads as TGTGCCAGCAGCTTAGTTGGGGCCAGGGGGAGTATTAGTACTGAAGCTTTCTTT. It codes for CASSLVGARGSISTEAFF.

V gene TRBV7-2 combines with J gene TRBJ1-6, with 7 positions matching TRBD1. CDR1 is SGHTA and CDR2 is FQGNSA in the germline V gene. The CDR3 has 16 residues. V gave up 5 bases and J gave up 0 bases; unmatched junction bases: 4. CDR3 sequence (DNA): TGTGCCAGCAGCCCCGACAGGGCCTCCTATAATTCACCCCTCCACTTT. Encoded protein: CASSPDRASYNSPLHF.

This chain connects TRBV5-1 to TRBJ2-5; 12 bases align to TRBD2. Germline lookup yields CDR1 SGHRS and CDR2 YFSETQ. The CDR3 spans 15 residues. The junction had 3 bases not matched to a gene; V was cut back by 4 bases and J by 2 bases. The CDR3 DNA is TGCGCCAGCAGCGTGGGGACTAGCGGGCAAGAGACCCAGTACTTC. The encoded protein is CASSVGTSGQETQYF.

This chain uses TRBV11-2 with TRBJ1-6; TRBD1 matches at 9 bases. With V trimmed by 6 bases and J by 6 bases, 9 bases remained unmatched. The CDR3 extends over 16 amino acids. Germline CDR1 is SGHAT and CDR2 is FQNNGV. The DNA for the CDR3 is TGTGCCAGCAGTAATTTCCCGGGACAGGGTAATTCACCCCTCCACTTT. Its protein product is CASSNFPGQGNSPLHF. The variable domain in full, with the rest retrieved from reference TRBV11-2 and TRBJ1-6, is EAGVAQSPRYKIIEKRQSVAFWCNPISGHATLYWYQQILGQGPKLLIQFQNNGVVDDSQLPKDRFSAERLKGVDSTLKIQPAKLEDSAVYLCASSNFPGQGNSPLHFGNGTRLTVT.

The chain employs TRBV10-2 and TRBJ2-1; 11 nucleotides match TRBD2. The V and J ends lost 8 bases and 7 bases, in that order; junction bases with no gene match: 10. Germline V gene lookup returns CDR1 WSHSY and CDR2 SAAADI. The CDR3 extends over 15 amino acids. Here the CDR3 reads CASRSGGEGGNEQFF. The CDR3 DNA reads as TGCGCCAGCCGTAGCGGGGGGGAGGGTGGGAATGAGCAGTTCTTC.

The chain is built from TRBV11-2 and TRBJ2-1; 11 bases match TRBD2. V trimming: 5 bases; J trimming: 6 bases; junction bases outside the gene matches: 9. The CDR3 has 16 residues. Per the germline V gene, CDR1 is SGHAT and CDR2 is FQNNGV. The CDR3 here is CASSPQLAGVGNEQFF. The DNA for the CDR3 is TGTGCCAGCAGCCCTCAACTAGCGGGGGTGGGCAATGAGCAGTTCTTC.

CDR3 in amino acids: CASSLGSGQGTDEQFF. The CDR3 DNA reads as TGTGCCAGCAGCTTAGGGTCGGGACAGGGTACAGATGAGCAGTTCTTC. The J gene is TRBJ2-1, the V gene TRBV7-6; 9 bases line up with TRBD1. The CDR3 is 16 amino acids. With V trimmed by 1 base and J by 8 bases, 9 bases remained unmatched. Germline V gene sequence: CDR1 SGHVS, CDR2 FNYEAQ. Filled out from reference TRBV7-6 and TRBJ2-1, the complete variable domain reads GAGVSQSPRYKVTKRGQDVALRCDPISGHVSLYWYRQALGQGPEFLTYFNYEAQQDKSGLPNDRFSAERPEGSISTLTIQRTEQRDSAMYRCASSLGSGQGTDEQFFGPGTRLTVL.

This clonotype appeared a few times. The CDR3 loop reads CSAQDRLNQPQHF. The CDR3 DNA is TGCAGTGCACAGGACAGACTAAATCAGCCCCAGCATTTT. The chain has TRBV20-1 and TRBJ1-5; perhaps TRBD1 as D (6 bases). This CDR3 has 13 residues. V was pared by 6 bases and J by 4 bases, with 13 bases between. The germline V gene has CDR1 DFQATT and CDR2 SNEGSKA (reference sequence).

A few counts support this clonotype. The gene calls are TRBV6-2 or TRBV6-3 and TRBJ1-2; 8 bases match TRBD1. J lost 4 bases, V lost 6 bases, and 10 bases had no gene match. From germline, CDR1 is MNHEY and CDR2 SVGEGT. The CDR3 extends over 15 amino acids. CDR3 protein: CASSYTGGQAYGYTF. The CDR3 DNA is TGTGCCAGCAGCTATACCGGGGGACAGGCCTATGGCTACACCTTC.

This chain joins TRBV6-1 and TRBJ2-1; the D gene could be TRBD1 or TRBD2 (5 bases each). Germline CDR1 is MNHNS and CDR2 is SASEGT. Trimming stripped 3 bases from V and 10 bases from J, with 19 bases between. The CDR3 runs 15 residues. In nucleotides, the CDR3 is TGTGCCAGCAGTGATGTATTGGGGCGTGAGGGAGAGCAGTTCTTC. Translated, it gives CASSDVLGREGEQFF.

V usage is TRBV28 and J usage is TRBJ2-7, with D tentatively TRBD2 (6 bases). The germline V gene has CDR1 MDHEN and CDR2 SYDVKM. The CDR3 is made up of 16 amino acids. V was pared by 5 bases and J by 0 bases, with 17 bases between. The DNA for the CDR3 is TGTGCCAGCAGTCCACCGGGGGAAGCGTACTCCTACGAGCAGTACTTC. Protein: CASSPPGEAYSYEQYF.

This chain links TRBV6-1 with TRBJ1-2; 9 nucleotides agree with TRBD1. This CDR3 spans 14 amino acids. After removal of 6 bases from V and 3 bases from J, the junction contained 5 bases not matched to a gene. The germline V gene has CDR1 MNHNS and CDR2 SASEGT. CDR3 DNA sequence: TGTGCCAGCAGAGGGACAGGGCGGGACTATGGCTACACCTTC. Its protein is CASRGTGRDYGYTF.

This sequence joins TRBV6-5 and TRBJ2-7; TRBD2 might be the D (5 bases). CDR1 and CDR2 from the germline V gene are MNHEY and SVGAGI. Trimming took off 0 bases at V and 3 bases at J, with 12 bases between the two ends. The CDR3 has 15 residues. CDR3 loop: CASSYSSAGGYEQYF. The CDR3 DNA follows: TGTGCCAGCAGTTACTCGTCTGCTGGAGGCTACGAGCAGTACTTC.

The chain is built from TRBV7-2 and TRBJ2-2; 8 bases match TRBD1. There are 15 residues in the CDR3. From germline, CDR1 is SGHTA and CDR2 FQGNSA. Losses at the gene ends were 5 bases for V and 4 bases for J; bases not matched to a gene: 6. The CDR3, as DNA: TGTGCCAGCAGCCCTCGGACAGGGCGCACCGGGGAGCTGTTTTTT. Translation: CASSPRTGRTGELFF.

This chain joins TRBV20-1 and TRBJ1-1, with 8 bases identical to TRBD1. This CDR3 is built from 16 residues. J gave up 1 base and V 6 bases, and 13 bases lay outside the gene matches. Germline lookup yields CDR1 DFQATT and CDR2 SNEGSKA (reference sequence). The chain's CDR3 is CSAQEGRGLGNTEAFF. DNA of the CDR3: TGCAGTGCACAGGAGGGCAGGGGGCTCGGGAACACTGAAGCTTTCTTT.

This clonotype has only a few counts. This rearrangement joins TRBV5-1 to TRBJ1-6; TRBD1 might be the D (6 bases). Trimming left V 0 bases short and J 1 base short, with 17 bases between. The CDR3 contains 19 residues. Germline-derived CDR1 and CDR2 are SGHRS and YFSETQ. As DNA, the CDR3 is TGCGCCAGCAGCTTGGCCGACGGGCAGGGGAGGTCCTATAATTCACCCCTCCACTTT. The encoded protein is CASSLADGQGRSYNSPLHF.

The V and J genes are TRBV10-3 and TRBJ1-2; D is possibly TRBD1 (5 bases). V lost 10 bases and J 2 bases, leaving 11 bases between the germline ends. The CDR3 is 12 residues long. The germline V gene has CDR1 ENHRY and CDR2 SYGVKD. The CDR3 coding sequence is TGTGCCAGCTCGGGGGGAAACTATGGCTACACCTTC. Its translation is CASSGGNYGYTF.

This clonotype was observed a single time. The genes are TRBV6-1 and TRBJ1-1; no clear D gene. Trimming stripped 5 bases from V and 1 base from J, with 11 bases between. Germline CDR1 and CDR2: MNHNS and SASEGT. The CDR3 totals 14 residues. Here the CDR3 DNA reads TGTGCCAGCAGTCGACGCACAGCGAACACTGAAGCTTTCTTT. Translating it yields CASSRRTANTEAFF.

This clonotype was picked up a small number of times. V usage is TRBV2 and J usage is TRBJ1-5; D is ambiguous. CDR3 length equals 15 residues. V lost 3 bases and J lost 0, with 9 bases in between. Germline-derived CDR1 and CDR2 are SNHLY and FYNNEI. CDR3 bases: TGTGCCAGCAGTGAGGAGGTTGGTAGCAATCAGCCCCAGCATTTT. It specifies CASSEEVGSNQPQHF.

The V call is TRBV2, the J call TRBJ2-2; 7 nucleotides align to TRBD1. Per germline, CDR1 SNHLY and CDR2 FYNNEI. V trimming: 6 bases; J trimming: 5 bases; junction bases outside the gene matches: 9. The CDR3 has 15 amino acids. The CDR3 DNA sequence: TGTGCCAGCAGATCCGGGACAGTGGGGACCGGGGAGCTGTTTTTT. Protein product: CASRSGTVGTGELFF.

In its sample, this clonotype ranks as medium-sized. The gene calls are TRBV7-2 and TRBJ1-2, with 9 nucleotides matching TRBD1. Germline CDR1 SGHTA, CDR2 FQGNSA. V gave up 5 bases and J gave up 7 bases; unmatched junction bases: 11. This CDR3 spans 15 amino acids. In DNA, the CDR3 is TGTGCCAGCAGCGACCCGGGACAGGGTGTGGCTGGCTACACCTTC. This codes for CASSDPGQGVAGYTF.

The gene calls are TRBV6-1 and TRBJ2-3; D call uncertain. This CDR3 comprises 13 residues. CDR1 and CDR2 (germline): MNHNS, SASEGT. Trimming removed 8 bases from V and 0 bases from J, with 9 bases in between. The CDR3 nucleotides read TGTGCCAGCGGCTTCCAGAGCACAGATACGCAGTATTTT. It translates to CASGFQSTDTQYF.

The table lists this clonotype with a count of one. The rearrangement links TRBV28 to TRBJ1-5; D is uncertain. The CDR3 is made up of 13 amino acids. Germline V gene sequence: CDR1 MDHEN, CDR2 SYDVKM. V gave up 1 base and J gave up 4 bases, with 5 bases separating them. CDR3 nucleotide sequence: TGTGCCAGCAGTTTATTCAGGAATCAGCCCCAGCATTTT. This sequence encodes CASSLFRNQPQHF.

This chain links TRBV12-3 or TRBV12-4 with TRBJ1-2; D is perhaps TRBD1 (5 bases). This CDR3 contains 14 residues. V was clipped by 2 bases and J by 8 bases, with 15 bases between them. The CDR3 loop reads CASSLTGEFLGYTF. The CDR3 DNA sequence: TGTGCCAGCAGTTTAACGGGGGAATTTTTGGGCTACACCTTC.

The chain recombines TRBV27 with TRBJ2-5; 7 bases agree with TRBD1. In germline, CDR1 is MNHEY, CDR2 SMNVEV (reference sequence). V shed 8 bases and J 2 bases; nucleotides not matched to a gene: 8. The CDR3 consists of 14 residues. The CDR3 region is CASRHTGAQETQYF. CDR3 coding DNA: TGTGCCAGCCGCCACACAGGGGCTCAAGAGACCCAGTACTTC.

This clonotype has a handful of counts. The rearrangement uses TRBV20-1 and TRBJ2-7, with 11 bases identical to TRBD2. The CDR3 consists of 11 residues. V was pared by 5 bases and J by 7 bases, with 1 base of the junction left unmatched. Germline V gene sequence: CDR1 DFQATT, CDR2 SNEGSKA (reference sequence). The CDR3 region has the DNA TGCAGTGCTGGACTAGCGGGTGAGCAGTACTTC. Protein sequence: CSAGLAGEQYF.

The V and J genes are TRBV20-1 and TRBJ1-3; D is undetermined. This CDR3 is built from 13 residues. Germline V gene sequence: CDR1 DFQATT, CDR2 SNEGSKA (reference sequence). Trimming removed 6 bases at V and 0 bases at J, with 9 bases between. CDR3 sequence reads: CSASTSSGNTIYF. In DNA form, the CDR3 reads TGCAGTGCCTCCACATCCTCTGGAAACACCATATATTTT.

V and J are TRBV4-2 and TRBJ2-2; 14 bases fit TRBD2. The CDR3 sequence is 17 residues long. The germline V gene encodes CDR1 LGHNA and CDR2 YNFKEQ. With 1 base clipped from V and 4 bases from J, the junction kept 2 bases outside the gene matches. CDR3 sequence (DNA): TGTGCCAGCAGCCAAGCGGGACTAGCGGGGGTCACCGGGGAGCTGTTTTTT. It is translated as CASSQAGLAGVTGELFF.